This TCR beta chain was identified during a study of cytomegalovirus exposure and HLA in healthy donors. Looking at the study overall: A preliminary data release comprised around 85 million unique TCRs obtained from HLA-typed donors.

Whole-study findings and limits: There were 150 to 200 TCR beta chains listed as cytomegalovirus-associated. The study reported that TCR beta sequences accurately predicted HLA-A and HLA-B alleles in most subjects. Certain sequence variants were highly shared and formed a cluster, and this cluster was likely a sequencing artifact.

This clone has more than one count but fewer than ten. Its specificity is not known. The study ran its PCR with 60 Vbeta and 13 Jbeta primers. Measured with immunoSEQ multiplex PCR; TCRdb has only the in-frame clones, and not every one. The sample includes about 170,000 clones, around 80% of them seen just once. The junction had 2 bases not matched to a gene; V was cut back by 0 bases and J by 3 bases. This CDR3 region has 16 residues. In germline, CDR1 is MGHRA, CDR2 YSYEKL. The source of this sequence is a woman aged 25 to 39 in good health and CMV-seropositive. The chain combines TRBV4-1 with TRBJ2-1; 10 bases match TRBD2. The sequencing sample was made of PBMCs. The CDR3 is CASSQEGLAFYNEQFF. The CDR3 DNA reads as TGCGCCAGCAGCCAAGAGGGACTAGCGTTCTACAATGAGCAGTTCTTC.